Given below is one T cell receptor (beta chain) in context. Its cognate antigen is unknown. TCRdb re-derived calls from the reads in MiXCR, one entry per CDR3 protein. The table lists 160,000 or so distinct CDR3 sequences, 20% to 25% of them singletons. This sample stems from a study of T cell repertoires in cytomegalovirus infection. Study outcomes and limitations: HLA-C-restricted CMV-specific TCR beta clonotypes were dominant in the ex vivo response.

Germline CDR1 and CDR2: LGHDT and YNNKEL (reference sequence). Trimming shortened V by 0 bases and J by 8 bases, and 4 bases separated the two germline ends. This CDR3 comprises 11 residues. This clonotype was obtained from a human donor in good health (CMV status not recorded). Some clones in this sample may be carry-over from other donors' samples. The sequencing sample was made of PBMCs. This chain links TRBV3-1 with TRBJ1-1; D unclear. The CDR3 region has the DNA TGTGCCAGCAGCCAAGACCGCGAAGCTTTCTTT. The encoded protein is CASSQDREAFF.